The sequence of this T cell receptor (beta chain) was determined in a study of OX40 agonist ivuxolimab in advanced cancers. Study details: An agonistic anti-OX40 (CD134) antibody, ivuxolimab, was used to treat the patients. At under 85% male, the cohort had a mean age of approximately 60 years, ranging from about 20 to 79. Every patient in dose escalation had hepatocellular carcinoma, melanoma, renal cell or head and neck cancer. Past anti-PD-1, anti-PD-L1 or anti-CTLA-4 therapy was accepted, and roughly 38% had received some.

This table comes from immunoSEQ multiplex PCR, and its TCRdb copy is limited to in-frame clones, with some not included. Among 74,000 or so clones listed, around 91% were seen once. The CDR3 length is 15 residues. Per the germline V gene, CDR1 is MNHNY and CDR2 is SVGAGI (reference sequence). V was clipped by 3 bases and J by 2 bases, with 14 bases between them. The table lists this clone with a count of one. The TCR was taken from an adult with an advanced solid tumor such as melanoma, head and neck, liver or kidney cancer. Sequencing was performed on CD4+ or CD8+ T cells sorted from blood, taken in a trial of the OX40 agonist ivuxolimab. V is TRBV6-6 and J is TRBJ2-7; tentative D call: TRBD2 (6 bases). The CDR3 DNA is TGTGCCAGCAGTTATCCGGAGGGAGGTGCCTACGAGCAGTACTTC. Translating gives CASSYPEGGAYEQYF.